The 25 T cell receptor beta chains presented below share a single source sample, sequenced in a study of OX40 agonist ivuxolimab in advanced cancers. Libraries were prepared by immunoSEQ multiplex PCR; TCRdb keeps only in-frame clonotypes and omits some of them. The table lists 45,000 to 55,000 clones, 81% of them singletons. Sequenced material: CD4+ or CD8+ T cells sorted from blood, taken in a trial of the OX40 agonist ivuxolimab. The source is an adult with an advanced solid tumor such as melanoma, head and neck, liver or kidney cancer.

V gene TRBV28 combines with J gene TRBJ2-1; TRBD2 aligns across 8 bases. V lost 6 bases to trimming and J lost 3 bases; unmatched junction nucleotides: 13. Germline CDR1 MDHEN, CDR2 SYDVKM. The CDR3 consists of 17 residues. In DNA form, the CDR3 reads TGTGCCAGCAGACCCCTCTGGCGGGAGGAAAACTACAATGAGCAGTTCTTC. Its protein product is CASRPLWREENYNEQFF.

The chain has TRBV28 and TRBJ1-2; D gene unclear. The V gene lost 0 bases and the J gene lost 5 bases, with 13 bases spanning the gap. This CDR3 spans 15 amino acids. Germline values: CDR1 MDHEN, CDR2 SYDVKM. The CDR3: CASSLWGEQSYGYTF. The CDR3 region has the DNA TGTGCCAGCAGTTTATGGGGAGAACAGAGTTATGGCTACACCTTC.

V and J are TRBV2 and TRBJ2-7, with D possibly being TRBD2 (5 bases). The germline V and J ends were trimmed by 5 bases and 0 bases, with 11 bases remaining between them. CDR1 is SNHLY, CDR2 FYNNEI, per germline. The CDR3 sequence is 14 residues long. The CDR3 here is CASSPDFSSYEQYF. CDR3 in DNA: TGTGCCAGCAGTCCGGACTTCAGCTCCTACGAGCAGTACTTC. Based on the CDR3 plus reference TRBV2 and TRBJ2-7, the full variable domain is EPEVTQTPSHQVTQMGQEVILRCVPISNHLYFYWYRQILGQKVEFLVSFYNNEISEKSEIFDDQFSVERPDGSNFTLKIRSTKLEDSAMYFCASSPDFSSYEQYFGPGTRLTVT.

By proportion, this clone is medium-sized (0.01 to 0.1%). The rearrangement joins TRBV28 to TRBJ1-4; no clear D gene. CDR3 size: 16 residues. V lost 5 bases to trimming and J lost 0 bases, with 13 bases between them. CDR1 is MDHEN and CDR2 is SYDVKM in the germline V gene. CDR3 nucleotide sequence: TGTGCCAGCAGTGTTTTAGGCGGGGCAACTAATGAAAAACTGTTTTTT. It codes for CASSVLGGATNEKLFF.

V usage is TRBV5-6 and J usage is TRBJ2-3, with D possibly TRBD2 on 5 matching bases. Between the trimmed V and J ends, which lost 5 bases and 7 bases, there was a span of 23 bases. The germline V gene encodes CDR1 SGHDT and CDR2 YYEEEE. The CDR3 has 16 amino acids. Here the CDR3 reads CASRSLTSGYMYTQYF. In nucleotides, the CDR3 is TGTGCCAGCAGATCGCTGACGAGCGGATATATGTATACGCAGTATTTT. Based on the CDR3 plus reference TRBV5-6 and TRBJ2-3, the full variable domain is DAGVTQSPTHLIKTRGQQVTLRCSPKSGHDTVSWYQQALGQGPQFIFQYYEEEERQRGNFPDRFSGHQFPNYSSELNVNALLLGDSALYLCASRSLTSGYMYTQYFGPGTRLTVL.

This clone was detected once. This chain joins TRBV11-2 and TRBJ1-6, with TRBD1 matching over 8 bases. CDR1 SGHAT and CDR2 FQNNGV come from the germline V gene. After removal of 5 bases from V and 6 bases from J, the junction contained 12 bases not matched to a gene. The CDR3 spans 17 residues. CDR3 nucleotides: TGTGCCAGCAGCGCACGGCTCAGGGGGCAGGGTAATTCACCCCTCCACTTT. It specifies CASSARLRGQGNSPLHF.

The rearrangement joins TRBV19 to TRBJ2-7; 8 bases align to TRBD1. The CDR3 contains 13 residues. J lost 6 bases, V lost 6 bases, and 7 bases had no gene match. Germline assignment: CDR1 LNHDA and CDR2 SQIVND (reference sequence). This CDR3 reads CASSRETGAEQYF. In DNA form, the CDR3 reads TGTGCCAGTAGCAGGGAGACAGGGGCCGAGCAGTACTTC.

This chain joins TRBV6-6 and TRBJ2-3; D remains ambiguous. CDR3 length equals 14 residues. V lost 2 bases to trimming and J lost 6 bases, with 12 bases between them. The germline CDR1 and CDR2 sequences are MNHNY and SVGAGI (reference sequence). CDR3: CASSYLGRRDTQYF. The CDR3 DNA reads as TGTGCCAGCAGTTACCTCGGTAGGCGGGATACGCAGTATTTT.

The chain couples TRBV9 to TRBJ2-3, with TRBD2 matching over 9 bases. V trimming: 3 bases; J trimming: 4 bases; junction bases outside the gene matches: 6. This CDR3 is 15 amino acids long. In germline, CDR1 is SGDLS, CDR2 YYNGEE. Written as DNA, the CDR3 is TGTGCCAGCAGCGGTAGCGGGAGTTTGGCAGATACGCAGTATTTT. Translation gives CASSGSGSLADTQYF. The full variable domain, with the rest looked up from reference TRBV9 and TRBJ2-3, is DSGVTQTPKHLITATGQRVTLRCSPRSGDLSVYWYQQSLDQGLQFLIQYYNGEERAKGNILERFSAQQFPDLHSELNLSSLELGDSALYFCASSGSGSLADTQYFGPGTRLTVL.

The J gene is TRBJ1-5, the V gene TRBV27; no reliable D call. V lost 6 bases to trimming and J lost 7 bases, with 19 bases between them. The CDR3 contains 15 residues. Germline CDR1 MNHEY, CDR2 SMNVEV (reference sequence). CDR3: CASSPVVSGNQPQHF. The CDR3 DNA reads as TGTGCCAGCAGCCCGGTAGTCTCGGGGAACCAGCCCCAGCATTTT.

The V and J genes are TRBV2 and TRBJ1-2, with TRBD1 matching 9 bases. Germline trimming cut 8 bases from V and 5 bases from J; bases unmatched to any gene: 18. Germline-derived CDR1 and CDR2 are SNHLY and FYNNEI. CDR3 length: 17 residues. This CDR3 is CASGTGTGSVGVYGYTF. DNA for the CDR3: TGTGCCAGCGGCACCGGGACAGGGAGTGTGGGAGTGTATGGCTACACCTTC.

This clone appeared a single time. This chain links TRBV18 with TRBJ2-7; the match to TRBD1 covers 7 bases. V trimming: 1 base; J trimming: 2 bases; junction bases outside the gene matches: 11. This CDR3 comprises 17 residues. CDR1 and CDR2 from the germline V gene are KGHSH and LQKENI. Here the CDR3 DNA reads TGTGCCAGCTCACCACGAGAGGGTGGACAGGACACCTACGAGCAGTACTTC. This encodes CASSPREGGQDTYEQYF.

The V and J genes are TRBV7-6 and TRBJ2-2; no clear D. With 2 bases removed from V and 3 bases from J, the gap between germline ends came to 7 bases. This CDR3 region has 14 residues. Germline CDR1 reads SGHVS; CDR2 reads FNYEAQ. CDR3 sequence (DNA): TGTGCCAGCAGCTTAAGTTGGGACACCGGGGAGCTGTTTTTT. It is translated as CASSLSWDTGELFF. The variable domain in full, with the rest retrieved from reference TRBV7-6 and TRBJ2-2, is GAGVSQSPRYKVTKRGQDVALRCDPISGHVSLYWYRQALGQGPEFLTYFNYEAQQDKSGLPNDRFSAERPEGSISTLTIQRTEQRDSAMYRCASSLSWDTGELFFGEGSRLTVL.

The CDR3 DNA follows: TGTGCCAGCAGCGTAGACAACCCAGTCTATGGCTACACCTTC. This translates into CASSVDNPVYGYTF. This sequence joins TRBV9 and TRBJ1-2; D is unclear. Germline assignment: CDR1 SGDLS and CDR2 YYNGEE. The V end lost 0 bases, the J end lost 4 bases, and 10 bases lay between the germline ends. The CDR3 sequence is 14 residues long. Together with reference TRBV9 and TRBJ1-2, the CDR3 gives the full variable domain: DSGVTQTPKHLITATGQRVTLRCSPRSGDLSVYWYQQSLDQGLQFLIQYYNGEERAKGNILERFSAQQFPDLHSELNLSSLELGDSALYFCASSVDNPVYGYTFGSGTRLTVV.

The table lists this clone with a count of one. This sequence joins TRBV29-1 and TRBJ1-1, with a weak D call TRBD1 (5 bases). CDR3 length equals 15 residues. CDR1 SQVTM and CDR2 ANQGSEA come from the germline V gene. Trimming left V 5 bases short and J 1 base short, with 17 bases between. CDR3 sequence (DNA): TGCAGCGTTTTCGATCCCGGGACGGGGAACACTGAAGCTTTCTTT. It is translated as CSVFDPGTGNTEAFF.

The chain carries TRBV4-1 and TRBJ1-1; TRBD1 matches 8 bases. Germline values: CDR1 MGHRA, CDR2 YSYEKL. After removal of 1 base from V and 7 bases from J, the junction contained 5 bases not matched to a gene. The CDR3 totals 14 residues. For the CDR3, the DNA is TGCGCCAGCAGCCAAGCAGGGGGCAAGTATGAAGCTTTCTTT. It translates to CASSQAGGKYEAFF.

V is TRBV28 and J is TRBJ2-7; D call uncertain. In germline, CDR1 is MDHEN, CDR2 SYDVKM. CDR3 length: 12 amino acids. V lost 3 bases, J lost 7 bases, and 10 bases lay in between. The CDR3 region is CASSFPLGEQYF. The CDR3 DNA sequence: TGTGCCAGCAGTTTCCCCTTAGGGGAGCAGTACTTC.

The rearrangement joins TRBV6-9 to TRBJ1-1; possible D gene TRBD1, 5 bases. The CDR3 consists of 14 residues. Trimming removed 3 bases at V and 2 bases at J, with 10 bases between. CDR1 and CDR2 from the germline V gene are MNHGY and SVAAGI. This chain's CDR3 is CASSYDSSNTEAFF. Here the CDR3 DNA reads TGTGCCAGCAGTTACGACAGTAGTAACACTGAAGCTTTCTTT.

J is TRBJ2-7 and V is TRBV7-9, with 9 bases lining up with TRBD2. Germline V gene data show CDR1 as SEHNR and CDR2 as FQNEAQ (reference sequence). V lost 0 bases and J lost 4; bases outside the gene matches: 7. This CDR3 has 16 residues. Here the CDR3 DNA reads TGTGCCAGCAGCTTAGCGGATAGCGGGAGTGGGTACGAGCAGTACTTC. Residues: CASSLADSGSGYEQYF.

J is TRBJ2-3 and V is TRBV6-4, with 10 bases that match TRBD2. J gave up 0 bases and V 5 bases, and 11 bases lay outside the gene matches. This CDR3 comprises 18 residues. CDR1 is MRHNA and CDR2 is SNTAGT in the germline V gene. The CDR3 loop is CASSPTAGGPHSTDTQYF. CDR3 coding DNA: TGTGCCAGCAGTCCGACAGCGGGAGGGCCCCACAGCACAGATACGCAGTATTTT.

This clone was recorded once. The genes are TRBV5-8 and TRBJ1-4; D is unresolved. Deletions cut 1 base from V and 3 bases from J, with 10 bases between. CDR1 and CDR2 from the germline V gene are SGHTS and YDEGEE. The CDR3 sequence is 15 residues long. The CDR3 loop is CASSLRSVSNEKLFF. The CDR3 bases are TGTGCCAGCAGCTTGCGGTCAGTGTCTAATGAAAAACTGTTTTTT. The entire variable domain, with the rest obtained from reference TRBV5-8 and TRBJ1-4, is as follows: EAGVTQSPTHLIKTRGQQATLRCSPISGHTSVYWYQQALGLGLQFLLWYDEGEERNRGNFPPRFSGRQFPNYSSELNVNALELEDSALYLCASSLRSVSNEKLFFGSGTQLSVL.

This clone came up a few times. The chain recombines TRBV6-5 with TRBJ2-7; D is tentatively TRBD1 or TRBD2 (5 bases each). The length of the CDR3 is 14 residues. Germline CDR1 reads MNHEY; CDR2 reads SVGAGI. V was trimmed by 0 bases and J by 3 bases, leaving 9 bases between them. CDR3 nucleotides: TGTGCCAGCAGTTACTCAGGGACCCTCTACGAGCAGTACTTC. Protein sequence: CASSYSGTLYEQYF.

The chain carries TRBV14 and TRBJ1-1; maybe TRBD1 (5 bases). CDR3 length: 15 amino acids. The germline CDR1 and CDR2 sequences are SGHDN and FVKESK. V lost 4 bases, J lost 0 bases, and 12 bases lay in between. The CDR3 sequence is CASSPTGYMNTEAFF. The DNA for the CDR3 is TGTGCCAGCAGCCCCACAGGCTATATGAACACTGAAGCTTTCTTT.

The chain is built from TRBV19 and TRBJ1-1; unclear D gene. The CDR3 sequence is 14 residues long. Trimming stripped 3 bases from V and 5 bases from J, with 13 bases between. Germline CDR1 and CDR2: LNHDA and SQIVND (reference sequence). The CDR3 nucleotides are TGTGCCAGTAGTATTTATCAGTTTGAGACTGAAGCTTTCTTT. It is translated as CASSIYQFETEAFF.

This clone was picked up a small number of times. The rearrangement joins TRBV27 to TRBJ1-1, with D uncertain. Trimming took off 2 bases at V and 2 bases at J, with 18 bases between the two ends. Germline CDR1 is MNHEY and CDR2 is SMNVEV (reference sequence). The CDR3 extends over 17 amino acids. Here the CDR3 reads CASSLGSDPTFNTEAFF. Written as DNA, the CDR3 is TGTGCCAGCAGTTTAGGGTCCGACCCCACTTTTAACACTGAAGCTTTCTTT.